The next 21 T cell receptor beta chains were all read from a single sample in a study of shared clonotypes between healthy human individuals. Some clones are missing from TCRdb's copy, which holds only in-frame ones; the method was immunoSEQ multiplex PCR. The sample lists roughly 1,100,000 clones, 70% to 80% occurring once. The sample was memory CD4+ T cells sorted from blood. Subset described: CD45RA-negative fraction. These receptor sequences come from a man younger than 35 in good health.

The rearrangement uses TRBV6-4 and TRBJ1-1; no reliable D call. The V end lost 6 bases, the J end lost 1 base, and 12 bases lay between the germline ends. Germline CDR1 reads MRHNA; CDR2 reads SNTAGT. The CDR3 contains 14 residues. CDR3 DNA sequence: TGTGCCAGCAGACCGGACGTCGGGAACACTGAAGCTTTCTTT. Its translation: CASRPDVGNTEAFF.

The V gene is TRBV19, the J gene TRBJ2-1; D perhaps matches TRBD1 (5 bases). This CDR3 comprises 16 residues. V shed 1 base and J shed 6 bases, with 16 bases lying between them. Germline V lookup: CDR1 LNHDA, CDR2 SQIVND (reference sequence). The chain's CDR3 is CASSIGGQGTGNEQFF. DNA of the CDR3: TGTGCCAGTAGTATAGGTGGGCAGGGCACGGGCAATGAGCAGTTCTTC.

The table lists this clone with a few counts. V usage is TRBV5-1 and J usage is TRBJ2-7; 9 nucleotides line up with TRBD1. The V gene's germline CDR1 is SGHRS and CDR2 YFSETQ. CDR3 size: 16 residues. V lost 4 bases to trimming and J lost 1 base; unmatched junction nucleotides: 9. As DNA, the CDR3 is TGCGCCAGCAGCCTACCCCGGGACAGGGATTCCTACGAGCAGTACTTC. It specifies CASSLPRDRDSYEQYF.

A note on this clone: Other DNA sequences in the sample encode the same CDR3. CDR3 DNA: TGTGCCAGCAGTGGGACTAGCGGGGGGACCTACACCGGGGAGCTGTTTTTT. This codes for CASSGTSGGTYTGELFF. The chain uses TRBV9 and TRBJ2-2; 15 nucleotides match TRBD2. The CDR3 is 17 amino acids. Germline V gene sequence: CDR1 SGDLS, CDR2 YYNGEE. Trimming removed 5 bases from V and 3 bases from J; junction bases left unmatched: 5.

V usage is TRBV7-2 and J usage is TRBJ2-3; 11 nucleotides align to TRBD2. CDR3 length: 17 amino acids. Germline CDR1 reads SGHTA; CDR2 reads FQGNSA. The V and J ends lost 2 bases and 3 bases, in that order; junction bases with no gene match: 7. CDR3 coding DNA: TGTGCCAGCAGCTTAAGGGTTGGACTAGCGGGTACAGATACGCAGTATTTT. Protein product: CASSLRVGLAGTDTQYF.

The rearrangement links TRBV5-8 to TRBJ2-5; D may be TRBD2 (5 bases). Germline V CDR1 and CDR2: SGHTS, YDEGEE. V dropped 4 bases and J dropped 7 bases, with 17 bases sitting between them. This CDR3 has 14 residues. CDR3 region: CASSRGVEWGTQYF. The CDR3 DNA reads TGTGCCAGCAGCCGGGGAGTTGAGTGGGGGACCCAGTACTTC.

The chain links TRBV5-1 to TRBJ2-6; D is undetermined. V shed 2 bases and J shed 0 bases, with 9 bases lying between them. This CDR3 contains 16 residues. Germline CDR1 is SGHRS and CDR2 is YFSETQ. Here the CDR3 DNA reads TGCGCCAGCAGCTTCCCAAAGAGCTCTGGGGCCAACGTCCTGACTTTC. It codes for CASSFPKSSGANVLTF.

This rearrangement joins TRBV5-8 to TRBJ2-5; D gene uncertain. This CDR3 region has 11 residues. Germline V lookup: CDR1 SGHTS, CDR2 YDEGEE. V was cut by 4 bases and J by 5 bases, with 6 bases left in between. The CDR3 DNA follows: TGTGCCAGCAGCCGGTGGGAGACCCAGTACTTC. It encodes CASSRWETQYF.

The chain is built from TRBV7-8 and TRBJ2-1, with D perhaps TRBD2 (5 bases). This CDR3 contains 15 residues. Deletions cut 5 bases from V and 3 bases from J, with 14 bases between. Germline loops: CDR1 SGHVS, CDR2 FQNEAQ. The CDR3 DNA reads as TGTGCCAGCAGCCCTCAGAGCGGCCTCTACAATGAGCAGTTCTTC. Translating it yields CASSPQSGLYNEQFF.

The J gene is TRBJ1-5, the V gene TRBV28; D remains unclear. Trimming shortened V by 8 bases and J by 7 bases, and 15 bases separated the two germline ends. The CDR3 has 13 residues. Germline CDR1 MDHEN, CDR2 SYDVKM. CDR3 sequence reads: CASGLSGVQPQHF. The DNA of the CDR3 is TGTGCCAGCGGACTTTCAGGTGTGCAGCCCCAGCATTTT.

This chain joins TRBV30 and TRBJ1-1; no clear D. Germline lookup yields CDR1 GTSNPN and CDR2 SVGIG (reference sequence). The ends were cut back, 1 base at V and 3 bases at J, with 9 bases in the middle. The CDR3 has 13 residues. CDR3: CAWSASDYTEAFF. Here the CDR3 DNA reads TGTGCCTGGAGTGCGTCAGACTACACTGAAGCTTTCTTT.

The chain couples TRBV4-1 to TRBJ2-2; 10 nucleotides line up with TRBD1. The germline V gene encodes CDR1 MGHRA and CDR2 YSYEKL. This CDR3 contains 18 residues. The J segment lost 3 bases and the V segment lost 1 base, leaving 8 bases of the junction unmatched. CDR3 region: CASSQVWAGQGDTGELFF. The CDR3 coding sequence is TGCGCCAGCAGCCAAGTCTGGGCCGGACAGGGGGACACCGGGGAGCTGTTTTTT.

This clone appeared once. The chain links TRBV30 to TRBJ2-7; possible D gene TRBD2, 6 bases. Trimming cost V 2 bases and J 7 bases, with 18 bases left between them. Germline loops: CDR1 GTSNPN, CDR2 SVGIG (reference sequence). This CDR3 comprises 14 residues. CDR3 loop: CAWSSSALIREQYF. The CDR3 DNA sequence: TGTGCCTGGAGTTCTAGCGCGCTGATCAGAGAGCAGTACTTC.

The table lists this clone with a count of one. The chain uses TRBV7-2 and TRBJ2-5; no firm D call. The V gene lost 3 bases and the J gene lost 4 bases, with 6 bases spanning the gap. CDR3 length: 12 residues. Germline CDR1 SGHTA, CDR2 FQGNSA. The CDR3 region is CASSFASETQYF. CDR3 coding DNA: TGTGCCAGCAGCTTTGCGTCAGAGACCCAGTACTTC.

The DNA of the CDR3 is TGTGCCAGCAGATCCGGACAGGGGGGAAATGAAAAACTGTTTTTT. Its protein is CASRSGQGGNEKLFF. The chain couples TRBV6-5 to TRBJ1-4, with 10 bases that match TRBD1. CDR1 MNHEY and CDR2 SVGAGI come from the germline V gene. CDR3 length: 15 residues. With V trimmed by 6 bases and J by 5 bases, 6 bases remained unmatched.

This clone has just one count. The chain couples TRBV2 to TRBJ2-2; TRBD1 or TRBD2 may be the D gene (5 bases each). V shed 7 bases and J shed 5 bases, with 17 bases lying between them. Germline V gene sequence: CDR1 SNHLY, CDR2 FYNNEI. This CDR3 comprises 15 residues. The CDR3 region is CASTERGTETGELFF. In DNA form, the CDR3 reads TGTGCCAGCACCGAGCGAGGGACGGAGACCGGGGAGCTGTTTTTT.

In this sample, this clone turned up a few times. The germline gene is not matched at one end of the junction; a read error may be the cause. CDR3 protein: CAISRTSDSPLHF. In nucleotides, the CDR3 is TGTGCCATCAGTCGGACCTCGGATTCACCCCTCCACTTT. V usage is TRBV6-5 and J usage is TRBJ1-6; D is undetermined. The CDR3 is 13 amino acids. In germline, CDR1 is MNHEY, CDR2 SVGAGI.

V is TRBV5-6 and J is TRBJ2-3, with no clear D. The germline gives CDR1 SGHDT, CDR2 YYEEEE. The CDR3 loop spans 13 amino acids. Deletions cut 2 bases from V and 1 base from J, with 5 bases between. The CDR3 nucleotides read TGTGCCAGCAGCTTTGTGGGCACAGATACGCAGTATTTT. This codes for CASSFVGTDTQYF. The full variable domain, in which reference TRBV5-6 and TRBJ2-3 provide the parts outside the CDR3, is DAGVTQSPTHLIKTRGQQVTLRCSPKSGHDTVSWYQQALGQGPQFIFQYYEEEERQRGNFPDRFSGHQFPNYSSELNVNALLLGDSALYLCASSFVGTDTQYFGPGTRLTVL.

The CDR3 bases are TGTGCCAGCGGATCCTCCGGCTGGGGCGAGCAGTACTTC. Translated, it gives CASGSSGWGEQYF. The chain carries TRBV6-1 and TRBJ2-7; D is uncertain. The germline gives CDR1 MNHNS, CDR2 SASEGT. CDR3 length: 13 residues. Trimming shortened V by 8 bases and J by 6 bases, and 17 bases separated the two germline ends.

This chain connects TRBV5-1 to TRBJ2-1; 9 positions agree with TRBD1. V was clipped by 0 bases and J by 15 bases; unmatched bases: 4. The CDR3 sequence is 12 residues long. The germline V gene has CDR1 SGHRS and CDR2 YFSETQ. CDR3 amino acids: CASSLEGQGLFF. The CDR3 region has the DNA TGCGCCAGCAGCTTGGAGGGACAGGGACTGTTCTTC. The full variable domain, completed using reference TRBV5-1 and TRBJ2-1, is KAGVTQTPRYLIKTRGQQVTLSCSPISGHRSVSWYQQTPGQGLQFLFEYFSETQRNKGNFPGRFSGRQFSNSRSEMNVSTLELGDSALYLCASSLEGQGLFFGPGTRLTVL.

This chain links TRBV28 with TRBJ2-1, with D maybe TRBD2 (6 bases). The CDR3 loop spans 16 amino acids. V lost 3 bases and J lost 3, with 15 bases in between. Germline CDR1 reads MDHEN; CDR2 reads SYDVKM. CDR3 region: CASSFPSTGGYNEQFF. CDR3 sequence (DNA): TGTGCCAGCAGTTTCCCATCGACCGGGGGCTACAATGAGCAGTTCTTC.